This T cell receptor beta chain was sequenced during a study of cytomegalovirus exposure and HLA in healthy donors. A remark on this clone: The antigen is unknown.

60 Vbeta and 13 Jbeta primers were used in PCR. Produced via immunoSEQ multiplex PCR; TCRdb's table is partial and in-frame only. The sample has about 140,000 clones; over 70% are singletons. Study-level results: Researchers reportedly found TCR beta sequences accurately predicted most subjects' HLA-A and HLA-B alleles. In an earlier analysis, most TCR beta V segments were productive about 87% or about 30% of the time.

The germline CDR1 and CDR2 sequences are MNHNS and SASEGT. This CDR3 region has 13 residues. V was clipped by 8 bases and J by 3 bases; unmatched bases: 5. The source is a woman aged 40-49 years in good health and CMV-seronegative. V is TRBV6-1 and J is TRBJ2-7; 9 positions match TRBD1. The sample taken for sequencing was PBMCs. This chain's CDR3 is CASRDRVIYEQYF. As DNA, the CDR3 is TGTGCCAGCCGGGACAGGGTGATCTACGAGCAGTACTTC.